This T cell receptor beta chain is drawn from a study of T cells after yellow fever vaccination. Whole-study context: Each low-cell-number fraction was prepared by means of SMART-Seq v4 Ultra Low Input. Study outcomes and limitations: Most primary-vaccination clones reappeared after the booster (about 97% CD4, about 90% CD8). Only a small proportion of the clonotypes turned up in both the CD4 and the CD8 compartments, likely arising from convergent recombination.

5'RACE template switching added a universal primer site and UMIs to TCR cDNA. TCRdb itself ran the 5' RACE reads through MiXCR, one entry per CDR3 protein. Of about 580,000 distinct CDR3 sequences listed, around 16% were seen once; the top ten hold 17%. CDR3 length: 14 residues. The ends were cut back, 5 bases at V and 5 bases at J, with 16 bases in the middle. Germline CDR1 SQVTM, CDR2 ANQGSEA. Comment on this clonotype: Its antigen is currently unknown.

The V call is TRBV29-1, the J call TRBJ2-1; D might be TRBD1 (6 bases). This clonotype was obtained from a man between 18 and 35 years old who received the YFV17D yellow fever vaccine. The source was PBMCs, collected about 5 days after the first yellow fever vaccination. The CDR3 protein is CSVSSQGLDNEQFF. The CDR3 DNA reads as TGCAGCGTTAGCTCCCAGGGGTTGGACAATGAGCAGTTCTTC.